One sample yielded the 16 T cell receptor beta chains listed below, sequenced in a study of blood T cell repertoires in COVID-19 (dated by TCRdb to between 2020 and 2021). The library was produced with the immunoSEQ multiplex PCR assay. TCRdb retrieved this table from immuneACCESS and kept in-frame rearrangements only. Not all clones are present; in checked studies, unresolved V genes account for under half, and no reason is known for the remainder. The sample yields about 200,000 clones; more than 70% were counted once. The top ten clones comprise around 5% of the sample. The sample comprised PBMCs or T cells enriched from blood (not recorded which). Receptors were obtained from a man aged 40-49 years with acute COVID-19.

The J gene is TRBJ2-4, the V gene TRBV11-2; the match to TRBD2 covers 9 bases. CDR1 and CDR2 (germline): SGHAT, FQNNGV. This CDR3 is built from 16 residues. The V segment lost 5 bases and the J segment 8 bases; nucleotides outside the gene matches: 13. The CDR3 is CASSEGRIAGVYIQYF. The CDR3, as DNA: TGTGCCAGCAGCGAGGGGCGCATAGCGGGAGTTTACATTCAGTACTTC.

This clone appeared once. Other nucleotide sequences in the sample specify the same CDR3. The chain carries TRBV19 and TRBJ2-6, with a tentative D call TRBD2 (6 bases). The CDR3 consists of 15 residues. V was pared by 4 bases and J by 2 bases, with 9 bases between. Germline CDR1 reads LNHDA; CDR2 reads SQIVND (reference sequence). The CDR3 coding sequence is TGTGCCAGTAGTACTGGAGGGGCTGGGGCCAACGTCCTGACTTTC. Protein product: CASSTGGAGANVLTF.

The V call is TRBV7-6, the J call TRBJ1-4; D is unresolved. The CDR3 contains 15 residues. Germline V gene sequence: CDR1 SGHVS, CDR2 FNYEAQ. V lost 2 bases and J lost 8, with 15 bases in between. The CDR3 nucleotides are TGTGCCAGCAGCTTAAATGGCCCAGGTGTGGAAAAACTGTTTTTT. Translating gives CASSLNGPGVEKLFF.

This clone has only one observation. The V gene is TRBV6-1, the J gene TRBJ2-5; the D gene is possibly TRBD1 (6 bases). Germline CDR1 and CDR2: MNHNS and SASEGT. V lost 2 bases to trimming and J lost 2 bases, with 12 bases between them. The CDR3 contains 15 residues. For the CDR3, the DNA is TGTGCCAGCAGTGAATTTAACAGGGAGCAAGAGACCCAGTACTTC. It encodes CASSEFNREQETQYF.

This clone was recorded only once. CDR3 region: CASSPLGASYGYTF. CDR3 in DNA: TGTGCCAGCAGTCCTCTGGGAGCCTCCTATGGCTACACCTTC. This rearrangement joins TRBV6-4 to TRBJ1-2; D is unclear. V lost 5 bases to trimming and J lost 4 bases, with 14 bases between them. The CDR3 spans 14 residues. Germline V gene data show CDR1 as MRHNA and CDR2 as SNTAGT.

The chain recombines TRBV27 with TRBJ1-6, with D maybe TRBD1 (6 bases). The germline gives CDR1 MNHEY, CDR2 SMNVEV (reference sequence). This CDR3 has 14 amino acids. CDR3 protein: CATRAGTPNSPLHF. DNA of the CDR3: TGTGCTACACGAGCCGGGACACCTAATTCACCCCTCCACTTT.

The chain links TRBV9 to TRBJ2-5, with 10 bases fitting TRBD2. Trimming removed 0 bases from V and 5 bases from J; junction bases left unmatched: 7. CDR1 and CDR2 from the germline V gene are SGDLS and YYNGEE. The CDR3 length is 16 residues. This CDR3 reads CASSVGGLAGVETQYF. In DNA, the CDR3 is TGTGCCAGCAGCGTAGGAGGGCTAGCGGGAGTTGAGACCCAGTACTTC.

This clone was seen more than once but under ten times. The chain joins TRBV7-9 to TRBJ1-5; no clear D. V was shortened by 5 bases and J by 1 base, with 9 bases between the two germline ends. Germline V CDR1 and CDR2: SEHNR, FQNEAQ (reference sequence). The CDR3 spans 14 residues. The CDR3, as DNA: TGTGCCAGCAGCCCTGTCGGGAGCAATCAGCCCCAGCATTTT. Amino acid sequence: CASSPVGSNQPQHF.

The chain has TRBV5-1 and TRBJ2-6, with 7 bases aligning to TRBD1. Germline assignment: CDR1 SGHRS and CDR2 YFSETQ. The CDR3 spans 17 residues. The V gene end was trimmed by 2 bases and the J gene end by 0 bases; junction bases not matched to a gene: 5. The CDR3 loop reads CASSLGQASSGANVLTF. The CDR3 coding sequence is TGCGCCAGCAGCTTAGGACAGGCCAGCTCTGGGGCCAACGTCCTGACTTTC.

V usage is TRBV27 and J usage is TRBJ2-3, with a tentative D call TRBD2 (5 bases). V lost 4 bases to trimming and J lost 2 bases, with 19 bases between them. The CDR3 sequence is 17 residues long. Germline V gives CDR1 MNHEY, CDR2 SMNVEV (reference sequence). CDR3 DNA sequence: TGTGCCAGCAGTTCCCTCTCACCCGCGGACTTCACAGATACGCAGTATTTT. The encoded protein is CASSSLSPADFTDTQYF.

The chain joins TRBV9 to TRBJ2-1; 7 nucleotides align to TRBD2. The CDR3 spans 16 residues. Germline V gives CDR1 SGDLS, CDR2 YYNGEE. V dropped 1 base and J dropped 6; count of bases not matched to a gene: 10. DNA of the CDR3: TGTGCCAGCAGCGTACAAGGGGACTACCTGTCCAATGAGCAGTTCTTC. Its protein product is CASSVQGDYLSNEQFF.

The V call is TRBV24-1, the J call TRBJ1-5, with D maybe TRBD1 (5 bases). Trimming took 3 bases from V and 9 from J, leaving 14 bases between them. CDR1 KGHDR and CDR2 SFDVKD come from the germline V gene. This CDR3 has 14 amino acids. The CDR3 sequence is CATSDQGARWPQHF. CDR3 nucleotides: TGTGCCACCAGTGATCAAGGGGCAAGATGGCCCCAGCATTTT.

The chain uses TRBV7-9 and TRBJ2-7; 9 bases agree with TRBD2. The CDR3 extends over 16 amino acids. Germline V gene data show CDR1 as SEHNR and CDR2 as FQNEAQ (reference sequence). V lost 4 bases and J lost 4; bases outside the gene matches: 11. The CDR3: CASSSQFGLASYEQYF. The CDR3 DNA reads TGTGCCAGCAGCTCCCAATTCGGACTAGCGTCATACGAGCAGTACTTC.

The chain joins TRBV29-1 to TRBJ2-7; weak D call: TRBD2 (5 bases). CDR1 is SQVTM and CDR2 is ANQGSEA in the germline V gene. CDR3 length: 14 amino acids. V lost 4 bases and J 2 bases, leaving 15 bases between the germline ends. The CDR3 nucleotides read TGCAGCGTTGGTAGGACTCACCCTGCCTACGAGCAGTACTTC. The encoded protein is CSVGRTHPAYEQYF.

The rearrangement uses TRBV28 and TRBJ1-6; D might be TRBD1 (6 bases). CDR3 length equals 14 residues. Between the trimmed V and J ends, which lost 4 bases and 5 bases, there was a span of 9 bases. Per the germline V gene, CDR1 is MDHEN and CDR2 is SYDVKM. The CDR3 DNA sequence: TGTGCCAGCAGTTCCGGGACAAATAATTCACCCCTCCACTTT. As protein: CASSSGTNNSPLHF.

The CDR3 DNA is TGTGCCAGCAGTTTTGAGAAGGAAGCTTTCTTT. Protein product: CASSFEKEAFF. V and J are TRBV28 and TRBJ1-1; D uncertain. CDR3 length: 11 amino acids. Per germline, CDR1 MDHEN and CDR2 SYDVKM. V was pared by 3 bases and J by 8 bases, with 7 bases between. Complete variable domain (other parts from reference TRBV28 and TRBJ1-1): DVKVTQSSRYLVKRTGEKVFLECVQDMDHENMFWYRQDPGLGLRLIYFSYDVKMKEKGDIPEGYSVSREKKERFSLILESASTNQTSMYLCASSFEKEAFFGQGTRLTVV.